The 32 T cell receptor beta chains below were found in one sample sequenced in a study of blood T cell repertoires in COVID-19. Sequencing used immunoSEQ multiplex PCR; TCRdb keeps in-frame clones, though not all of them. The profile covers roughly 260,000 clones, with 87% appearing a single time and roughly 2.4% taken by the ten largest. The sample consisted of peripheral blood. All receptors derive from a woman in her forties or fifties who had recovered from COVID-19.

The genes are TRBV3-1 (or the pseudogene TRBV3-2) and TRBJ2-2, with 9 bases fitting TRBD1. Trimming at V came to 4 bases and at J to 4 bases, leaving 4 bases not matched to a gene. CDR3 length: 15 amino acids. Germline V gene data show CDR1 as LGHDT and CDR2 as YNNKEL (reference sequence). The CDR3 spells CASSPLDRGTGELFF. CDR3 DNA: TGTGCCAGCAGCCCCCTGGACAGGGGCACCGGGGAGCTGTTTTTT.

This rearrangement joins TRBV5-1 to TRBJ2-1; 11 bases agree with TRBD2. V dropped 0 bases and J dropped 7; count of bases not matched to a gene: 3. The CDR3 totals 15 residues. CDR1 SGHRS and CDR2 YFSETQ come from the germline V gene. CDR3 amino acids: CASSLVSGGANEQFF. The DNA of the CDR3 is TGCGCCAGCAGCTTGGTTAGCGGGGGGGCTAATGAGCAGTTCTTC.

The chain joins TRBV5-1 to TRBJ2-7, with a tentative D call TRBD2 (6 bases). Looked up from germline, CDR1 is SGHRS and CDR2 is YFSETQ. The CDR3 spans 18 residues. Trimming cost V 0 bases and J 7 bases, with 26 bases left between them. CDR3 sequence reads: CASSLEIFSGRGRWEQYF. CDR3 coding DNA: TGCGCCAGCAGCTTGGAGATATTTTCCGGGCGGGGCAGATGGGAGCAGTACTTC.

The chain has TRBV7-6 and TRBJ1-5; D is unresolved. Germline V gene sequence: CDR1 SGHVS, CDR2 FNYEAQ. The CDR3 runs 13 residues. V was shortened by 5 bases and J by 8 bases, with 13 bases between the two germline ends. Written as DNA, the CDR3 is TGTGCCAGCAGCCTTTCCTCGAGGGAGCCCCAGCATTTT. This translates into CASSLSSREPQHF.

The rearrangement uses TRBV28 and TRBJ2-7, with D perhaps TRBD2 (5 bases). The CDR3 extends over 14 amino acids. Between the trimmed V and J ends, which lost 5 bases and 3 bases, there was a span of 14 bases. Germline V gene lookup returns CDR1 MDHEN and CDR2 SYDVKM. The DNA of the CDR3 is TGTGCCAGCAGTCTTATCGGAGCGGACTACGAGCAGTACTTC. Protein product: CASSLIGADYEQYF.

For this clone: The CDR3 ends on some other residue instead of the conserved phenylalanine or tryptophan, so this is likely a read error. Because the CDR3's place on the DNA is in doubt, the DNA is left out and the CDR3 is given as listed by TCRdb. The V gene is TRBV28, the J gene TRBJ1-2. The CDR3 has 13 amino acids, counting both end residues. The V gene's germline CDR1 is MDHEN and CDR2 SYDVKM. CDR3 in amino acids: CASSLGTLLTLHY.

V is TRBV29-1 and J is TRBJ2-6; 7 bases map to TRBD1. In germline, CDR1 is SQVTM, CDR2 ANQGSEA. This CDR3 has 14 residues. Germline trimming cut 5 bases from V and 2 bases from J; bases unmatched to any gene: 3. The CDR3 DNA reads TGCAGCGTTCTCCAGGGGGCTGGGGCCAACGTCCTGACTTTC. This gives the protein CSVLQGAGANVLTF.

The rearrangement uses TRBV19 and TRBJ1-1; possibly TRBD1 for D (6 bases). The CDR3 contains 15 residues. Looked up from germline, CDR1 is LNHDA and CDR2 is SQIVND (reference sequence). V dropped 7 bases and J dropped 3 bases, with 18 bases sitting between them. The CDR3 nucleotides read TGTGCCAGTACCCCCGGGTTACAGGGATACACTGAAGCTTTCTTT. Protein: CASTPGLQGYTEAFF.

The CDR3 region is CASSPMAEAGTEAFF. CDR3 coding DNA: TGTGCCAGCAGCCCCATGGCGGAGGCGGGCACTGAAGCTTTCTTT. V is TRBV9 and J is TRBJ1-1, with D uncertain. The CDR3 contains 15 residues. Per germline, CDR1 SGDLS and CDR2 YYNGEE. Trimming cost V 4 bases and J 4 bases, with 17 bases left between them.

V usage is TRBV6-2 or TRBV6-3 and J usage is TRBJ1-5; 7 bases match TRBD1. After removal of 6 bases from V and 7 bases from J, the junction contained 12 bases not matched to a gene. This CDR3 is built from 15 residues. CDR1 MNHEY and CDR2 SVGEGT come from the germline V gene. In nucleotides, the CDR3 is TGTGCCAGCAGCTCTGGACAGGTAGCATCCCAGCCCCAGCATTTT. It is translated as CASSSGQVASQPQHF.

The rearrangement uses TRBV5-1 and TRBJ2-7, with TRBD2 matching 11 bases. The CDR3 is made up of 18 amino acids. V was pared by 4 bases and J by 0 bases, with 12 bases of the junction left unmatched. Germline assignment: CDR1 SGHRS and CDR2 YFSETQ. The CDR3 DNA reads TGCGCCAGCAGCGGGGGGCTAGCGGGAGGCCAATTCTCCTACGAGCAGTACTTC. Its protein product is CASSGGLAGGQFSYEQYF.

This rearrangement joins TRBV28 to TRBJ1-1; D gene ambiguous. With 5 bases removed from V and 6 bases from J, the gap between germline ends came to 10 bases. The germline CDR1 and CDR2 sequences are MDHEN and SYDVKM. The CDR3 covers 12 residues. The CDR3 loop is CASSALPAEAFF. CDR3 in DNA: TGTGCCAGCAGTGCTCTCCCGGCTGAAGCTTTCTTT.

The chain carries TRBV30 and TRBJ2-7; 8 nucleotides agree with TRBD2. Germline trimming cut 3 bases from V and 4 bases from J; bases unmatched to any gene: 17. Germline values: CDR1 GTSNPN, CDR2 SVGIG (reference sequence). This CDR3 region has 17 residues. The CDR3 DNA is TGTGCCTGGAGACCCCTCTCCAGCGGGGGTGCCCCATACGAGCAGTACTTC. Amino acid sequence: CAWRPLSSGGAPYEQYF.

On this clone: Within the sample, other DNA sequences also encode this same CDR3. The V call is TRBV9, the J call TRBJ1-3; 7 bases map to TRBD1. This CDR3 comprises 15 residues. The germline CDR1 and CDR2 sequences are SGDLS and YYNGEE. The junction had 2 bases not matched to a gene; V was cut back by 2 bases and J by 0 bases. In DNA form, the CDR3 reads TGTGCCAGCAGCGTGGGGGACAGCTCTGGAAACACCATATATTTT. Amino acids: CASSVGDSSGNTIYF.

This chain uses TRBV14 with TRBJ2-4; D perhaps matches TRBD1 (6 bases). V was pared by 4 bases and J by 5 bases, with 18 bases between. This CDR3 region has 16 residues. The germline gives CDR1 SGHDN, CDR2 FVKESK. The CDR3 nucleotides are TGTGCCAGCAGCCCTGGACGCGGACAGCCCGAAAACATTCAGTACTTC. It specifies CASSPGRGQPENIQYF.

This chain uses TRBV6-1 with TRBJ1-2; D is undetermined. The CDR3 totals 13 residues. Trimming shortened V by 3 bases and J by 7 bases, and 12 bases separated the two germline ends. Germline CDR1 is MNHNS and CDR2 is SASEGT. The chain's CDR3 is CASSESGLGGYTF. The CDR3 DNA is TGTGCCAGCAGTGAGTCGGGGTTGGGTGGCTACACCTTC.

V and J are TRBV12-3 or TRBV12-4 and TRBJ1-4; tentatively, D is TRBD1 (6 bases). Trimming left V 9 bases short and J 7 bases short, with 15 bases between. This CDR3 has 13 amino acids. The CDR3 nucleotides read TGTGCCAGTTGCAAACGGGGGGCTGAAAAACTGTTTTTT. Protein product: CASCKRGAEKLFF.

This clone occurred once. This chain joins TRBV7-2 and TRBJ2-7, with D perhaps matching TRBD1 (6 bases). In germline, CDR1 is SGHTA, CDR2 FQGNSA. This CDR3 has 16 residues. The V gene lost 1 base and the J gene lost 5 bases, with 18 bases spanning the gap. The CDR3 protein is CASSLVRGSVFDEQYF. Here the CDR3 DNA reads TGTGCCAGCAGCTTAGTGAGGGGGAGCGTGTTCGACGAGCAGTACTTC.

V usage is TRBV28 and J usage is TRBJ2-1; 8 nucleotides agree with TRBD1. After removal of 6 bases from V and 9 bases from J, the junction contained 13 bases not matched to a gene. Germline lookup yields CDR1 MDHEN and CDR2 SYDVKM. The CDR3 covers 15 residues. The CDR3 loop reads CASRSGTGVGREQFF. DNA for the CDR3: TGTGCCAGCAGATCCGGGACAGGCGTCGGTCGTGAGCAGTTCTTC.

The V and J genes are TRBV5-4 and TRBJ1-2; TRBD1 aligns across 7 bases. Losses at the gene ends were 0 bases for V and 0 bases for J; bases not matched to a gene: 2. This CDR3 comprises 15 residues. The germline CDR1 and CDR2 sequences are SGHNT and YYREEE (reference sequence). CDR3 region: CASSLAGTANYGYTF. As DNA, the CDR3 is TGTGCCAGCAGCTTGGCGGGGACAGCTAACTATGGCTACACCTTC. The variable domain in full, completed from reference TRBV5-4 and TRBJ1-2, reads ETGVTQSPTHLIKTRGQQVTLRCSSQSGHNTVSWYQQALGQGPQFIFQYYREEENGRGNFPPRFSGLQFPNYSSELNVNALELDDSALYLCASSLAGTANYGYTFGSGTRLTVV.

On this clone: Germline and junction disagree at one end, which may indicate a read error. CDR3 bases: TGTGCCAGCAGCTCTTTTACCCTCCTCGACAGGCGATTT. Protein: CASSSFTLLDRRF. The J gene is TRBJ1-3, the V gene TRBV5-8; possibly TRBD1 for D (6 bases). CDR1 SGHTS and CDR2 YDEGEE come from the germline V gene. The CDR3 spans 13 residues.

This clone was observed once. The chain carries TRBV19 and TRBJ2-7; possible D gene TRBD1, 5 bases. The CDR3 has 13 residues. CDR1 is LNHDA and CDR2 is SQIVND in the germline V gene (reference sequence). Trimming removed 5 bases from V and 7 bases from J, with 15 bases in between. The CDR3 loop reads CASSLSDTREQYF. The CDR3 DNA reads as TGTGCCAGTAGTCTCTCGGACACCCGGGAGCAGTACTTC.

V gene TRBV13 combines with J gene TRBJ1-2, with 9 bases that match TRBD1. This CDR3 spans 16 amino acids. CDR1 and CDR2 from the germline V gene are PRHDT and FYEKMQ (reference sequence). The J segment lost 8 bases and the V segment lost 4 bases, leaving 14 bases of the junction unmatched. CDR3 nucleotides: TGTGCCAGCAGCTCGACGGACAGGGGAATCGTCTTCGGCTACACCTTC. It is translated as CASSSTDRGIVFGYTF.

This clone was detected only once. The rearrangement uses TRBV7-9 and TRBJ1-6, with D uncertain. Germline assignment: CDR1 SEHNR and CDR2 FQNEAQ (reference sequence). The CDR3 totals 12 residues. V was clipped by 2 bases and J by 6 bases, with 2 bases between them. In nucleotides, the CDR3 is TGTGCCAGCAGCTTACGTAATTCACCCCTCCACTTT. Amino acid sequence: CASSLRNSPLHF.

V and J are TRBV19 and TRBJ1-5; 7 nucleotides match TRBD1. CDR3 size: 16 residues. Looked up from germline, CDR1 is LNHDA and CDR2 is SQIVND (reference sequence). The ends lost 3 bases at V and 3 bases at J; junction bases unmatched: 8. CDR3 in DNA: TGTGCCAGTAGTATTCAGCCGACAGGGAACAATCAGCCCCAGCATTTT. This translates into CASSIQPTGNNQPQHF. Together with reference TRBV19 and TRBJ1-5, the CDR3 gives the full variable domain: DGGITQSPKYLFRKEGQNVTLSCEQNLNHDAMYWYRQDPGQGLRLIYYSQIVNDFQKGDIAEGYSVSREKKESFPLTVTSAQKNPTAFYLCASSIQPTGNNQPQHFGDGTRLSIL.

This sequence joins TRBV30 and TRBJ1-1, with a tentative D call TRBD1 (5 bases). The length of the CDR3 is 14 residues. The V gene's germline CDR1 is GTSNPN and CDR2 SVGIG (reference sequence). Between the trimmed V and J ends, which lost 1 base and 1 base, there was a span of 10 bases. For the CDR3, the DNA is TGTGCCTGGAGTGCCGGACACCGGAACACTGAAGCTTTCTTT. Its protein product is CAWSAGHRNTEAFF.

The V and J genes are TRBV28 and TRBJ2-7; perhaps TRBD1 as D (5 bases). V lost 3 bases, J lost 2 bases, and 8 bases lay in between. Germline lookup yields CDR1 MDHEN and CDR2 SYDVKM. The CDR3 is 13 residues long. The CDR3 DNA is TGTGCCAGCAGTTTGGGGCAGCCCTACGAGCAGTACTTC. Its translation: CASSLGQPYEQYF.

CDR3 sequence (DNA): TGTGCCAGCAGCTTTGGGACAGTAGCTGAGACCCAGTACTTC. It codes for CASSFGTVAETQYF. The V and J genes are TRBV7-8 and TRBJ2-5; 7 bases match TRBD1. This CDR3 has 14 residues. CDR1 is SGHVS and CDR2 is FQNEAQ in the germline V gene. V lost 3 bases and J lost 5; bases outside the gene matches: 6. Complete variable domain (other parts from reference TRBV7-8 and TRBJ2-5): GAGVSQSPRYKVAKRGQDVALRCDPISGHVSLFWYQQALGQGPEFLTYFQNEAQLDKSGLPSDRFFAERPEGSVSTLKIQRTQQEDSAVYLCASSFGTVAETQYFGPGTRLLVL.

The chain has TRBV4-3 and TRBJ2-7; D is possibly TRBD2 (6 bases). Looked up from germline, CDR1 is LGHNA and CDR2 is YSLEER. Deletions cut 1 base from V and 4 bases from J, with 11 bases between. This CDR3 contains 14 residues. The CDR3 nucleotides are TGCGCCAGCAGCCAAGGGCGGGCGGGGTACGAGCAGTACTTC. Encoded protein: CASSQGRAGYEQYF.

J is TRBJ1-2 and V is TRBV28; D is unresolved. V lost 2 bases and J lost 2, with 6 bases in between. This CDR3 has 13 residues. Germline CDR1 is MDHEN and CDR2 is SYDVKM. The CDR3, as DNA: TGTGCCAGCAGTTTAGCAGGAAACTATGGCTACACCTTC. Translated: CASSLAGNYGYTF.

The chain recombines TRBV30 with TRBJ2-5; D uncertain. The CDR3 has 12 residues. Germline V lookup: CDR1 GTSNPN, CDR2 SVGIG (reference sequence). V lost 3 bases to trimming and J lost 0 bases, with 5 bases between them. The DNA of the CDR3 is TGTGCCTGGAGGGGCTACCAAGAGACCCAGTACTTC. Amino acids: CAWRGYQETQYF.

The rearrangement joins TRBV5-1 to TRBJ1-2; TRBD1 matches 9 bases. The germline V gene encodes CDR1 SGHRS and CDR2 YFSETQ. Trimming at V came to 4 bases and at J to 8 bases, leaving 6 bases not matched to a gene. The CDR3 loop spans 13 amino acids. The CDR3 region is CASSPRDRDGYTF. As DNA, the CDR3 is TGCGCCAGCAGCCCCCGGGACAGGGACGGCTACACCTTC.